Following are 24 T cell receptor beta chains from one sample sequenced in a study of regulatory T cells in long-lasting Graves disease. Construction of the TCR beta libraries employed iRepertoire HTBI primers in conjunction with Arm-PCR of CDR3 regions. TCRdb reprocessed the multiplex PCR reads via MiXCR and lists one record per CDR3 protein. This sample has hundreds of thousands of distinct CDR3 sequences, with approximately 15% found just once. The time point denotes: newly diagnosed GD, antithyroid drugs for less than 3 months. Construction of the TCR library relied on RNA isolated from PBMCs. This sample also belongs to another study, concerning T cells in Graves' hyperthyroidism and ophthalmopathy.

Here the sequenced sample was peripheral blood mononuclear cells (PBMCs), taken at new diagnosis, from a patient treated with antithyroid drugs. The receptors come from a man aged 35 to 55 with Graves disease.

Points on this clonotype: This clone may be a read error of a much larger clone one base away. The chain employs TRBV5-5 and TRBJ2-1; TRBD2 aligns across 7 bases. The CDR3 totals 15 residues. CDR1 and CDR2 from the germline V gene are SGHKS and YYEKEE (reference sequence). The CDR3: CASSLESGAYNGQFF. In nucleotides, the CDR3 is TGTGCCAGCAGCTTGGAAAGCGGGGCCTACAATGGGCAGTTCTTC.

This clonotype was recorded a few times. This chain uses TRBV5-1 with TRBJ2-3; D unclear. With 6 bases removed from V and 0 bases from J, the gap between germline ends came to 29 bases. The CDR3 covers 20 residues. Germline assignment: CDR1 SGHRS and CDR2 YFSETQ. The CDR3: CASNGSWKAYPDPSTDTQYF. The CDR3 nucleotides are TGCGCCAGCAACGGCAGTTGGAAAGCGTACCCAGACCCTAGCACAGATACGCAGTATTTT.

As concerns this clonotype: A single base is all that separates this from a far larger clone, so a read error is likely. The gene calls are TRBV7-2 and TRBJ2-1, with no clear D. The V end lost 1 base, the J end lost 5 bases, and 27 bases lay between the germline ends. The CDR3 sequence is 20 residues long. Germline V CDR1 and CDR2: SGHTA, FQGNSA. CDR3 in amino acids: CASSLVRFRALAFFNNEQFF. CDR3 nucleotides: TGTGCCAGCAGCTTAGTAAGGTTCCGGGCTTTGGCCTTCTTCAACAATGAGCAGTTCTTC.

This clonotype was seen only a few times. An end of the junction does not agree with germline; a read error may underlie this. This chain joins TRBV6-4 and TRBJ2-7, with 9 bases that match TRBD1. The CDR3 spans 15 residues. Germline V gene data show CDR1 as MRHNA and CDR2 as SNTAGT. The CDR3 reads CASSYSRDRAHEQYF. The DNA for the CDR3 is TGTGCCAGCAGTTACTCGAGGGACAGGGCCCACGAGCAGTACTTC.

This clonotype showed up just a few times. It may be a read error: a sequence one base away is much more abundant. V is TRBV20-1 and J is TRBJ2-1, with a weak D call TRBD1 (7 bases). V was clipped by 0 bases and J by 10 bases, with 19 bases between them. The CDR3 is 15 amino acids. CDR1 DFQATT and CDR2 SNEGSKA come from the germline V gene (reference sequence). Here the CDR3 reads CSARDWRGHSYEQFF. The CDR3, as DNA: TGCAGTGCTAGAGATTGGAGGGGGCACTCCTACGAGCAGTTCTTC.

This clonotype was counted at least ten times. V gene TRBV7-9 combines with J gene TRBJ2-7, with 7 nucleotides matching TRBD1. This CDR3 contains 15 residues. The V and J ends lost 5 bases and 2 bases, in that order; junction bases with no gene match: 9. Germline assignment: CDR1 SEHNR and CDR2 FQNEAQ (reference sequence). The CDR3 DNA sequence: TGTGCCAGCAGCGATATCCGGGACAGAGCCTACGAGCAGTACTTC. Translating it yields CASSDIRDRAYEQYF. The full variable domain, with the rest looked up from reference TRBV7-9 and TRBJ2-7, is DTGVSQNPRHKITKRGQNVTFRCDPISEHNRLYWYRQTLGQGPEFLTYFQNEAQLEKSRLLSDRFSAERPKGSFSTLEIQRTEQGDSAMYLCASSDIRDRAYEQYFGPGTRLTVT.

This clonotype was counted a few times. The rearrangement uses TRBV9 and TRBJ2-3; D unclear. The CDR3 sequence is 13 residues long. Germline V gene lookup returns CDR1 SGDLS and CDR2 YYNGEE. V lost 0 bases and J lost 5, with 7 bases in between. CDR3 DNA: TGTGCCAGCAGCGTAGGCGTGGAAGATACGCAGTATTTT. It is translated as CASSVGVEDTQYF.

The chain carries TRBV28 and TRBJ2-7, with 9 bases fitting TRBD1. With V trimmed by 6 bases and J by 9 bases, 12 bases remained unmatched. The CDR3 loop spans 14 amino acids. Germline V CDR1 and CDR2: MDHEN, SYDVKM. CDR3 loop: CASRRTGDLGGQYF. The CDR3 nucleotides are TGTGCCAGCAGGAGGACAGGGGACCTAGGAGGGCAGTACTTC.

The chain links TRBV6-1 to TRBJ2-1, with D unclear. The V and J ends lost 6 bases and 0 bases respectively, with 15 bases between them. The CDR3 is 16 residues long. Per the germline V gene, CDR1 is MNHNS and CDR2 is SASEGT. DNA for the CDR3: TGTGCCAGCAGCCCCGCGGTGGGAAGCTCCTACAATGAGCAGTTCTTC. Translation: CASSPAVGSSYNEQFF.

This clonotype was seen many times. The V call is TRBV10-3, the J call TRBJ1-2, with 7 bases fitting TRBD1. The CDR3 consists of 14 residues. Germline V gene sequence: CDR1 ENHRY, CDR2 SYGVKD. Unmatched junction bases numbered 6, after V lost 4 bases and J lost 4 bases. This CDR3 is CAISAVQGIYGYTF. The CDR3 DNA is TGTGCCATCAGTGCAGTACAGGGGATCTATGGCTACACCTTC.

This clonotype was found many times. Written as DNA, the CDR3 is TGTGCCAGCAGCCTAAATACAGCTAACTATGGCTACACCTTC. Protein sequence: CASSLNTANYGYTF. The chain is built from TRBV28 and TRBJ1-2; D is unresolved. The ends were cut back, 6 bases at V and 0 bases at J, with 11 bases in the middle. Germline V gene sequence: CDR1 MDHEN, CDR2 SYDVKM. The CDR3 consists of 14 residues.

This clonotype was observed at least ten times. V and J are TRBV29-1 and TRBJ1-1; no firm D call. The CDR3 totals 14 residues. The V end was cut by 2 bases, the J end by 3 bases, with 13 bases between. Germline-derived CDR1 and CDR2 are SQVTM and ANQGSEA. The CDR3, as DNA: TGCAGCGTTGAACCCCGACATTTGGACACTGAAGCTTTCTTT. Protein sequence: CSVEPRHLDTEAFF.

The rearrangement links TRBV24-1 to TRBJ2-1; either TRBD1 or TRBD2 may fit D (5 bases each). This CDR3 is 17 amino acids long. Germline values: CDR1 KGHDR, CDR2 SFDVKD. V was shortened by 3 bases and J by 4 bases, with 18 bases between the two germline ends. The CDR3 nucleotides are TGTGCCACCAGTGATCCCATCAGCACGGGGACGTACAATGAGCAGTTCTTC. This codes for CATSDPISTGTYNEQFF.

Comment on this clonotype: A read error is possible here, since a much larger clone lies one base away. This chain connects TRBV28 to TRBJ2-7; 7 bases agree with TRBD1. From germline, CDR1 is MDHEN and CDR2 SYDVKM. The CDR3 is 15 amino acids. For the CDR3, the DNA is TGTGTCAGCAGTTTACCACTACAGGGGCTCTACGAGCAGTACTTC. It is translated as CVSSLPLQGLYEQYF.

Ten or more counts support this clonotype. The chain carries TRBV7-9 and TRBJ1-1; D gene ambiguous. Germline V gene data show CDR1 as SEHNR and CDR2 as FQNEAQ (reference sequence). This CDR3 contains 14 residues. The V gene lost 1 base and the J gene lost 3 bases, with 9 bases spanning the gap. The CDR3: CASSLDAWDTEAFF. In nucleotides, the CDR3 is TGTGCCAGCAGCTTAGATGCGTGGGACACTGAAGCTTTCTTT.

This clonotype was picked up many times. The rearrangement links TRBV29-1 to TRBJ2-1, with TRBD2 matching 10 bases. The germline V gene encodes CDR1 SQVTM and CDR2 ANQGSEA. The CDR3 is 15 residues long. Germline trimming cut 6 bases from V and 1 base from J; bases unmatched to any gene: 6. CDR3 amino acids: CSVARLAGSYNEQFF. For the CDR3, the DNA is TGCAGCGTCGCCAGACTAGCGGGTTCCTACAATGAGCAGTTCTTC.

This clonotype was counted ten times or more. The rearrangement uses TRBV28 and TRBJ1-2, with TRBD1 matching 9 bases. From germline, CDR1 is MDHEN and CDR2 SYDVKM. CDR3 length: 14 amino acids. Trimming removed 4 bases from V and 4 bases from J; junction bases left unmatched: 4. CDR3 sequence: CASSWTGVVYGYTF. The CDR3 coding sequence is TGTGCCAGCAGTTGGACAGGGGTGGTCTATGGCTACACCTTC.

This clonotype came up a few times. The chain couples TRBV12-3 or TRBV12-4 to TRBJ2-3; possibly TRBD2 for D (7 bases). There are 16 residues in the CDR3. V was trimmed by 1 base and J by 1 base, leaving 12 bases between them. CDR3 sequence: CASSLDRGARTDTQYF. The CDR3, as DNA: TGTGCCAGCAGTTTAGATCGGGGGGCCCGCACAGATACGCAGTATTTT.

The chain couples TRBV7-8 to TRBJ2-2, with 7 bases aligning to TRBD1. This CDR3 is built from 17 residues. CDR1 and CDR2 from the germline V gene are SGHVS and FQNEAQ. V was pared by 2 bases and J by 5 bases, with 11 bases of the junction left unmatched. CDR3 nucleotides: TGTGCCAGCAGCTTAAAGAGACAGGGAATCCCTACCGGGGAGCTGTTTTTT. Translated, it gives CASSLKRQGIPTGELFF.

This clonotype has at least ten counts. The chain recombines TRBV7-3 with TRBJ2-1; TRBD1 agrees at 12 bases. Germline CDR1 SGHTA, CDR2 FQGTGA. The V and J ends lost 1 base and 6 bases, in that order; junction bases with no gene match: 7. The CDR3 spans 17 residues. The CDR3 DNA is TGTGCCAGCAGCTTAAGGGGTGGGGACAGGGGGCGCAATGAGCAGTTCTTC. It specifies CASSLRGGDRGRNEQFF. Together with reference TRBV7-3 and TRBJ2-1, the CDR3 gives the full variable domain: GAGVSQTPSNKVTEKGKYVELRCDPISGHTALYWYRQSLGQGPEFLIYFQGTGAADDSGLPNDRFFAVRPEGSVSTLKIQRTERGDSAVYLCASSLRGGDRGRNEQFFGPGTRLTVL.

The CDR3 loop is CASSLSSVGYNEQFF. For the CDR3, the DNA is TGTGCCAGCAGTTTATCATCGGTCGGGTACAATGAGCAGTTCTTC. The chain combines TRBV27 with TRBJ2-1; the D is unclear. CDR1 and CDR2 from the germline V gene are MNHEY and SMNVEV (reference sequence). The germline V and J ends were trimmed by 0 bases and 4 bases, with 10 bases remaining between them. CDR3 length: 15 amino acids.

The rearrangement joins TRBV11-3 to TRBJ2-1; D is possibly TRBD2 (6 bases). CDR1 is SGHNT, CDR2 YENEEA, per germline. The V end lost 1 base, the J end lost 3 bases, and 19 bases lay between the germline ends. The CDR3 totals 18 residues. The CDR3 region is CASSLGWQSSGLYNEQFF. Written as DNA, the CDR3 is TGTGCCAGCAGCTTAGGCTGGCAATCCAGCGGGCTCTACAATGAGCAGTTCTTC. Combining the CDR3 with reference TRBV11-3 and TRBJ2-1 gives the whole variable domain EAGVVQSPRYKIIEKKQPVAFWCNPISGHNTLYWYLQNLGQGPELLIRYENEEAVDDSQLPKDRFSAERLKGVDSTLKIQPAELGDSAVYLCASSLGWQSSGLYNEQFFGPGTRLTVL.

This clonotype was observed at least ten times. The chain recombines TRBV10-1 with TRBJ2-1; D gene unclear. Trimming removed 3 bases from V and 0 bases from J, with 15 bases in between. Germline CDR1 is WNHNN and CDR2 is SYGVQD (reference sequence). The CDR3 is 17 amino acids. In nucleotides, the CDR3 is TGCGCCAGCAGTGAAGGCCCTGGGCAGGCCTCCTACAATGAGCAGTTCTTC. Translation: CASSEGPGQASYNEQFF.

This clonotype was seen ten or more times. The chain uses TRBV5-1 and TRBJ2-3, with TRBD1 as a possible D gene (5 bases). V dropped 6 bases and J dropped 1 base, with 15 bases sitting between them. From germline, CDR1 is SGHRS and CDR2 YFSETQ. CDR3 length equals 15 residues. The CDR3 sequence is CASNQGVEGTDTQYF. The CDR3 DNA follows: TGCGCCAGCAACCAAGGGGTTGAGGGCACAGATACGCAGTATTTT.